Following are 6 T cell receptor beta chains from one sample sequenced in a study of identical twins. TCRdb re-derived calls from the 5' RACE reads in MiXCR, one entry per CDR3 protein. The sample lists around 490,000 distinct CDR3 sequences, 13% to 15% occurring once. In addition, the sample was reused for a study of yellow fever vaccine responses in identical twins.

Material for sequencing was CD4+ T cells sorted from blood. All receptors derive from a woman aged 18-35 years in good health.

Only a few counts were recorded for this clonotype. The rearrangement joins TRBV6-5 to TRBJ2-3; a possible D gene is TRBD2 (5 bases). Germline V lookup: CDR1 MNHEY, CDR2 SVGAGI. CDR3 size: 15 residues. Between the trimmed V and J ends, which lost 0 bases and 2 bases, there was a span of 9 bases. CDR3 sequence: CASSYSGLLTDTQYF. CDR3 DNA sequence: TGTGCCAGCAGTTACTCTGGACTCCTCACAGATACGCAGTATTTT.

This clonotype was counted a few times. V gene TRBV19 combines with J gene TRBJ2-7, with TRBD2 matching 7 bases. The V gene end was trimmed by 4 bases and the J gene end by 0 bases; junction bases not matched to a gene: 3. The CDR3 covers 14 residues. The germline CDR1 and CDR2 sequences are LNHDA and SQIVND (reference sequence). CDR3: CASSTGTISYEQYF. The CDR3, as DNA: TGTGCCAGTAGTACCGGGACTATCTCCTACGAGCAGTACTTC.

This clonotype was picked up many times. The V call is TRBV12-3 or TRBV12-4, the J call TRBJ1-2; 9 bases agree with TRBD1. V shed 3 bases, J shed 7 bases, and the junction held 6 bases outside the gene matches. This CDR3 is built from 14 residues. For the CDR3, the DNA is TGTGCCAGCAGTTTTAAGGACAGGGGAGTTGGCTACACCTTC. This sequence encodes CASSFKDRGVGYTF.

This clonotype was observed many times. The V and J genes are TRBV29-1 and TRBJ2-2; D ambiguous. The CDR3 is 13 residues long. The V gene lost 4 bases and the J gene lost 7 bases, with 13 bases spanning the gap. The germline V gene encodes CDR1 SQVTM and CDR2 ANQGSEA. CDR3 protein: CSVVRVLDGELFF. CDR3 nucleotide sequence: TGCAGCGTTGTGCGAGTTCTGGACGGGGAGCTGTTTTTT.

This clonotype was observed at least ten times. V usage is TRBV5-1 and J usage is TRBJ2-1; 7 bases map to TRBD2. V trimming: 2 bases; J trimming: 8 bases; junction bases outside the gene matches: 7. Per the germline V gene, CDR1 is SGHRS and CDR2 is YFSETQ. The CDR3 runs to 14 residues. CDR3 nucleotides: TGCGCCAGCAGCTTAGGGCTAGCGGTCGATGAGCAGTTCTTC. The encoded protein is CASSLGLAVDEQFF.

The V and J genes are TRBV20-1 and TRBJ2-4; D ambiguous. The CDR3 totals 11 residues. The germline V gene encodes CDR1 DFQATT and CDR2 SNEGSKA (reference sequence). The V end was cut by 0 bases, the J end by 9 bases, with 6 bases between. This CDR3 is CSARDPPIQYF. CDR3 nucleotides: TGCAGTGCTAGAGATCCCCCCATTCAGTACTTC.